This T cell receptor beta chain was sequenced for a study of circulating and synovial CD4+ cells in juvenile arthritis. Study-wide points: Circulating pathogenic-like lymphocytes shared a substantially higher fraction of CDR3 sequences with synovium than bulk blood.

The assay was immunoSEQ multiplex PCR, and TCRdb's table has in-frame clones only and misses some. The sample has 34,000 or so clones, just under 95% seen once. As concerns this clone: Its antigen remains unknown.

The specimen sequenced was CD4+ T cells from blood. The receptor comes from a human donor with juvenile idiopathic arthritis.

CDR3 amino acids: CASSPTGGVGGYTF. The CDR3 DNA reads as TGTGCCAGCAGCCCGACAGGGGGGGTAGGTGGCTACACCTTC. The chain links TRBV25-1 to TRBJ1-2, with 9 bases identical to TRBD1. The CDR3 runs to 14 residues. V dropped 6 bases and J dropped 7; count of bases not matched to a gene: 9. The germline V gene has CDR1 MGHDK and CDR2 SYGVNS.